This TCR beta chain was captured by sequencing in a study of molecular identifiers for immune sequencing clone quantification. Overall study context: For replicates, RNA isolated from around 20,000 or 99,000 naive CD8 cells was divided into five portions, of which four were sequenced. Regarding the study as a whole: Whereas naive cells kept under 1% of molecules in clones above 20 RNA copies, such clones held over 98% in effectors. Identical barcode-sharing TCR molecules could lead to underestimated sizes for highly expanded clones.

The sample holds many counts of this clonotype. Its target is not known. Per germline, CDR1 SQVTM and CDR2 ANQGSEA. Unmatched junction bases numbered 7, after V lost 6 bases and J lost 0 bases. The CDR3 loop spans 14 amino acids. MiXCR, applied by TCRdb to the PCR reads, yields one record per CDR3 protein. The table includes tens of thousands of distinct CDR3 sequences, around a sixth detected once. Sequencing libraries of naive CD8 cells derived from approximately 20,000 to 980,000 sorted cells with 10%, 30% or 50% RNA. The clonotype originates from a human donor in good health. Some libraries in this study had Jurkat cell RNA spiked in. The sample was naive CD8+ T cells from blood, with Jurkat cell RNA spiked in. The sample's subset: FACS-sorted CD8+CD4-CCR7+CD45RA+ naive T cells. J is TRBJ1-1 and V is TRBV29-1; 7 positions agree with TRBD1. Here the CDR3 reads CSVRSGGMNTEAFF. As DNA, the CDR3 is TGCAGCGTGCGGTCAGGGGGTATGAACACTGAAGCTTTCTTT.